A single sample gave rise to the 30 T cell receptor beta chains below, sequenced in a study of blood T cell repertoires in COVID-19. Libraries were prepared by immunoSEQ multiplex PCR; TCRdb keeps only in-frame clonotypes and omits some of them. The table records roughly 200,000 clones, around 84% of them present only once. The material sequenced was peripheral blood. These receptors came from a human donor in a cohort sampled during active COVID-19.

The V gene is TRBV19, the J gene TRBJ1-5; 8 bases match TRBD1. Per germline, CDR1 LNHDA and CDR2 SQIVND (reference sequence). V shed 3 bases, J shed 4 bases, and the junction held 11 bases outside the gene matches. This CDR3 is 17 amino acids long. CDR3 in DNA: TGTGCCAGTAGTATGGGGAATGGACAGGGTCGTAATCAGCCCCAGCATTTT. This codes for CASSMGNGQGRNQPQHF.

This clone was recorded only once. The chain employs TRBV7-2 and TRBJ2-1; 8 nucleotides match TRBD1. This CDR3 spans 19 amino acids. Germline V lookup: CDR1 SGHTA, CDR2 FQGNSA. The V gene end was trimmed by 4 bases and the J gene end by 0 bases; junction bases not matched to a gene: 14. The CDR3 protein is CASSYPGQGARGSYNEQFF. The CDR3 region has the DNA TGTGCCAGCAGCTACCCGGGGCAGGGGGCGCGGGGCTCCTACAATGAGCAGTTCTTC.

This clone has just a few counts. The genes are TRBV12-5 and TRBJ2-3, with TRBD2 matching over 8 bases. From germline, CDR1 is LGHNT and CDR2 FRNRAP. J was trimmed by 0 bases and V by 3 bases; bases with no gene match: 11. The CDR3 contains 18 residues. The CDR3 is CASGFPRRSGGSTDTQYF. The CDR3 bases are TGTGCTAGTGGTTTCCCCCGGCGGAGCGGGGGAAGCACAGATACGCAGTATTTT. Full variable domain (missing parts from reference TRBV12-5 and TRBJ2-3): DARVTQTPRHKVTEMGQEVTMRCQPILGHNTVFWYRQTMMQGLELLAYFRNRAPLDDSGMPKDRFSAEMPDATLATLKIQPSEPRDSAVYFCASGFPRRSGGSTDTQYFGPGTRLTVL.

CDR3: CASSSDNWGLTEAFF. CDR3 nucleotides: TGCGCCAGCAGCTCCGATAACTGGGGGCTCACTGAAGCTTTCTTT. The chain employs TRBV5-1 and TRBJ1-1, with D perhaps TRBD1 (6 bases). Trimming shortened V by 3 bases and J by 4 bases, and 16 bases separated the two germline ends. The CDR3 runs 15 residues. Looked up from germline, CDR1 is SGHRS and CDR2 is YFSETQ.

The CDR3 here is CASSGTGGPQSNQPQHF. The DNA of the CDR3 is TGTGCCAGTAGTGGCACAGGGGGCCCACAAAGCAATCAGCCCCAGCATTTT. The V and J genes are TRBV19 and TRBJ1-5; 9 nucleotides line up with TRBD1. Germline CDR1 is LNHDA and CDR2 is SQIVND (reference sequence). The V and J ends lost 5 bases and 1 base, in that order; junction bases with no gene match: 9. CDR3 length equals 17 residues.

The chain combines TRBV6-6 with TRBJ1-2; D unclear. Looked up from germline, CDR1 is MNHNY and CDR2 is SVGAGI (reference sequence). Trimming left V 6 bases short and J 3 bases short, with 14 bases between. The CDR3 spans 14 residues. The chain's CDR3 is CASRPDSGYYGYTF. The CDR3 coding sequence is TGTGCCAGCAGACCGGACTCCGGTTACTATGGCTACACCTTC.

In DNA, the CDR3 is TGTGCCAGCAGTGGACAGGGAGATCAGCCCCAGCATTTT. This gives the protein CASSGQGDQPQHF. V gene TRBV21-1 combines with J gene TRBJ1-5; the D call TRBD1 from the table was never checked on the DNA. TRBV21-1 has pseudogene status. The CDR3 is made up of 13 amino acids.

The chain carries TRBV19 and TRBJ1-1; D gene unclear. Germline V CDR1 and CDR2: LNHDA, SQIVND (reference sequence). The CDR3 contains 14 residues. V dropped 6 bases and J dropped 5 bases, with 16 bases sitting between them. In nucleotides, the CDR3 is TGTGCCAGTAGGTCTCTTGGCCTACAGACTGAAGCTTTCTTT. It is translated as CASRSLGLQTEAFF.

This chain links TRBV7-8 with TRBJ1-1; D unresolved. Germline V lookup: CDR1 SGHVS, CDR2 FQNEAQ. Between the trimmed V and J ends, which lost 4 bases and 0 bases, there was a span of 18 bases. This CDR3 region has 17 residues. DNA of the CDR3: TGTGCCAGCAGCTCATTCCATAGCCATCAACTGAACACTGAAGCTTTCTTT. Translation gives CASSSFHSHQLNTEAFF.

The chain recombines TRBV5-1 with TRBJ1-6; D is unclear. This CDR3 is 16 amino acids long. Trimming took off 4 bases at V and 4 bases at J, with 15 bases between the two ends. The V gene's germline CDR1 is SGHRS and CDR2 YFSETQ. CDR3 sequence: CASSLTGAGYNSPLHF. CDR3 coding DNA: TGCGCCAGCAGCCTTACCGGAGCGGGATATAATTCACCCCTCCACTTT.

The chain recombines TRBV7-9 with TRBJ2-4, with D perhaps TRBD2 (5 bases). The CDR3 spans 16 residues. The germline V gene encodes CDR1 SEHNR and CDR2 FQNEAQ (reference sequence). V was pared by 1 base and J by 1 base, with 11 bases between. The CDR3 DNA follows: TGTGCCAGCAGCTTAGACCGCGGGTCGGCCAAAAACATTCAGTACTTC. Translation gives CASSLDRGSAKNIQYF.

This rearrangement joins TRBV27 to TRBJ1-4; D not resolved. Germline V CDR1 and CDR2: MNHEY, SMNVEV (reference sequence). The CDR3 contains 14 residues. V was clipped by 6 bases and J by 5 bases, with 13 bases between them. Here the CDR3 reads CASRVGSGNEKLFF. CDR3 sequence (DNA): TGTGCCAGCAGAGTGGGCTCTGGGAATGAAAAACTGTTTTTT.

In DNA form, the CDR3 reads TGTGCCAGCAGTGAAGCGCTGTGGGGCGGCTACGAGCAGTACGTC. It codes for CASSEALWGGYEQYV. The chain employs TRBV2 and TRBJ2-7; a weak D match, TRBD1 (5 bases). There are 15 residues in the CDR3. Germline CDR1 reads SNHLY; CDR2 reads FYNNEI. Between the trimmed V and J ends, which lost 0 bases and 3 bases, there was a span of 12 bases.

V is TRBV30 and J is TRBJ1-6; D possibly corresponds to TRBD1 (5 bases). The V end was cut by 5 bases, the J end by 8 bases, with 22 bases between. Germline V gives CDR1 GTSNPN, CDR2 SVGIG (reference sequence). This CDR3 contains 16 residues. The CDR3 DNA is TGTGCCTGGCGTTCAGGTGGGGGAGGTCTAGATTCACCCCTCCACTTT. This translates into CAWRSGGGGLDSPLHF.

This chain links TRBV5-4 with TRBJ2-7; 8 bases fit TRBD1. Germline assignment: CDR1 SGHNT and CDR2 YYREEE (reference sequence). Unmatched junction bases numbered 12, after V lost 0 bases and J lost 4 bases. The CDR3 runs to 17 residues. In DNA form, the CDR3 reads TGTGCCAGCAGCTTGGGGACAGGGATCGGTTCTATTTACGAGCAGTACTTC. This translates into CASSLGTGIGSIYEQYF. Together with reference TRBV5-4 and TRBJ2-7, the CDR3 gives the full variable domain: ETGVTQSPTHLIKTRGQQVTLRCSSQSGHNTVSWYQQALGQGPQFIFQYYREEENGRGNFPPRFSGLQFPNYSSELNVNALELDDSALYLCASSLGTGIGSIYEQYFGPGTRLTVT.

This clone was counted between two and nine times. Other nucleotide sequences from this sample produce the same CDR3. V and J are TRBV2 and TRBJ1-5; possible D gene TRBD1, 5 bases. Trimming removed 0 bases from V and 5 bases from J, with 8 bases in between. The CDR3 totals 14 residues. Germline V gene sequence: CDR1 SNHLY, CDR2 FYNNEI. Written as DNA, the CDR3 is TGTGCCAGCAGTGAAGCGTGGGGGGATCAGCCCCAGCATTTT. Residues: CASSEAWGDQPQHF.

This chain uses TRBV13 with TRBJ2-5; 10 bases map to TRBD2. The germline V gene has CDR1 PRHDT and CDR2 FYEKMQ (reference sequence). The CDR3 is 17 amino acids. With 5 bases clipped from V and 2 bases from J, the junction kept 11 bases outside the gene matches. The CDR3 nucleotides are TGTGCCAGCAGCCGGGGACCGGGACTAGCGTATCAAGAGACCCAGTACTTC. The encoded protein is CASSRGPGLAYQETQYF.

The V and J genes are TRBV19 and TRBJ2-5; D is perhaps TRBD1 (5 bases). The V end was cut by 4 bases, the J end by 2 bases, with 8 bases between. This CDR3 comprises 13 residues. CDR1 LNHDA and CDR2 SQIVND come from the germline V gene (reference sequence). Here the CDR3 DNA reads TGTGCCAGTAGTACCAGACAGCAAGAGACCCAGTACTTC. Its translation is CASSTRQQETQYF.

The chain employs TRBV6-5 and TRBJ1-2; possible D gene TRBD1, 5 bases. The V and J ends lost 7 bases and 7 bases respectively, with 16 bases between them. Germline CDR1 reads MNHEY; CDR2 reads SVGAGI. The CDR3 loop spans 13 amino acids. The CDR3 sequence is CASKPGLRGGYTF. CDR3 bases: TGTGCCAGCAAGCCCGGGCTAAGGGGTGGCTACACCTTC.

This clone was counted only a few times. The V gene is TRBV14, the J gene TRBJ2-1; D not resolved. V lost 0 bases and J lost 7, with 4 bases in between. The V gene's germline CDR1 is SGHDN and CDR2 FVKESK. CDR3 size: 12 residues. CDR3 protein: CASSQDANEQFF. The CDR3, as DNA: TGTGCCAGCAGCCAAGACGCGAATGAGCAGTTCTTC.

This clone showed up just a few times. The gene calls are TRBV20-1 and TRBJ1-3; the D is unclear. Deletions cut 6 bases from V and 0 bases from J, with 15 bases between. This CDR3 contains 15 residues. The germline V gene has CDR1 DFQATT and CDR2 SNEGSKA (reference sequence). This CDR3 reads CSASLVTPSGNTIYF. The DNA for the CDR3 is TGCAGTGCCAGTCTAGTTACACCCTCTGGAAACACCATATATTTT.

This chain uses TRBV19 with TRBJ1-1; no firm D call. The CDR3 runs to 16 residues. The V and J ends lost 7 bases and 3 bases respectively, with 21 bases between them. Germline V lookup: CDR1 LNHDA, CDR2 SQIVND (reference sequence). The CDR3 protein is CASTESRPSGDTEAFF. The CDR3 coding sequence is TGTGCCAGTACGGAGTCCAGGCCCTCCGGGGACACTGAAGCTTTCTTT.

CDR3 sequence (DNA): TGTGCCAGTAGTATTAGCGGCAGCGTCTTCGGTAATTCACCCCTCCACTTT. It specifies CASSISGSVFGNSPLHF. V is TRBV19 and J is TRBJ1-6; D gene unclear. This CDR3 has 17 residues. Germline V lookup: CDR1 LNHDA, CDR2 SQIVND (reference sequence). Trimming removed 3 bases from V and 6 bases from J, with 18 bases in between.

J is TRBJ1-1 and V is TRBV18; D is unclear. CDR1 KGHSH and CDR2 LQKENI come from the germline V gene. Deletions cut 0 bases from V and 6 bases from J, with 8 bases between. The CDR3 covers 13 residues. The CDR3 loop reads CASSPPMGPEAFF. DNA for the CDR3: TGTGCCAGCTCACCACCGATGGGCCCTGAAGCTTTCTTT.

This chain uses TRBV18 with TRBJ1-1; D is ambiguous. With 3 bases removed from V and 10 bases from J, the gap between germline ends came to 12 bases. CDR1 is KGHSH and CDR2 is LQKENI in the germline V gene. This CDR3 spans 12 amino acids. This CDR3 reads CASSPGHYGAFF. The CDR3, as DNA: TGTGCCAGCTCACCCGGTCACTACGGAGCTTTCTTT. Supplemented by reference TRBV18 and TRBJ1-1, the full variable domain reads NAGVMQNPRHLVRRRGQEARLRCSPMKGHSHVYWYRQLPEEGLKFMVYLQKENIIDESGMPKERFSAEFPKEGPSILRIQQVVRGDSAAYFCASSPGHYGAFFGQGTRLTVV.

The CDR3 reads CASRRQGYEQYV. DNA for the CDR3: TGTGCCAGCAGAAGACAGGGTTACGAGCAGTACGTC. The chain joins TRBV6-5 to TRBJ2-7, with TRBD1 identical over 7 bases. The length of the CDR3 is 12 residues. The V and J ends lost 6 bases and 4 bases, in that order; junction bases with no gene match: 3. Germline V lookup: CDR1 MNHEY, CDR2 SVGAGI.

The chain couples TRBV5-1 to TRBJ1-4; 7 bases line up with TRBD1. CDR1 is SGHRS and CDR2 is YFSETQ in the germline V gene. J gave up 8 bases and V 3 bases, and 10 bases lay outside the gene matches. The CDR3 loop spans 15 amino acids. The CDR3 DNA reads TGCGCCAGCAGCTACAAGACAGGGCTCGACGAAAAACTGTTTTTT. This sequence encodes CASSYKTGLDEKLFF.

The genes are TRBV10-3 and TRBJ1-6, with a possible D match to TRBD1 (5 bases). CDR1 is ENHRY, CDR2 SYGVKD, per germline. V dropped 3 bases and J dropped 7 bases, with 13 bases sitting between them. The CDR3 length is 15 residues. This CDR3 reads CAISDGGAENSPLHF. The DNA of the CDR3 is TGTGCCATCAGTGACGGAGGGGCTGAGAATTCACCCCTCCACTTT.

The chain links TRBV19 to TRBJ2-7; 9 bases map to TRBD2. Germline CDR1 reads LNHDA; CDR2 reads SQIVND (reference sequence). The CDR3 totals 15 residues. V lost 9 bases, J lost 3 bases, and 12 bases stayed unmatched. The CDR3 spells CASSQGTSLNYEQYF. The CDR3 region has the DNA TGTGCCAGCAGCCAGGGGACTAGCTTGAACTACGAGCAGTACTTC.

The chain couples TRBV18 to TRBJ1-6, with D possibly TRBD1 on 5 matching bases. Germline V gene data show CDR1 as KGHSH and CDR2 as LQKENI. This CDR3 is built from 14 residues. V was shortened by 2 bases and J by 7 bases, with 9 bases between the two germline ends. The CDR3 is CASSPGEGNSPLHF. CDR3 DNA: TGTGCCAGCTCACCAGGGGAGGGGAATTCACCCCTCCACTTT.